This T cell receptor (beta chain) was documented in a study of cytomegalovirus exposure and HLA in healthy donors. The PCR contained 60 Vbeta and 13 Jbeta primers. TCRdb keeps only in-frame clones here, not all; method: immunoSEQ multiplex PCR. The repertoire holds around 100,000 clones, 73% seen once, with 0.85% to 0.9% in the top ten. On this clone itself: No antigen is known for it.

J gave up 0 bases and V 4 bases, and 2 bases lay outside the gene matches. Germline lookup yields CDR1 MNHEY and CDR2 SVGAGI. The CDR3 loop spans 14 amino acids. Points from the study as a whole: Association with HLA alleles at 0.05 false discovery rate was found for some 18,000 TCR beta sequences in a later analysis. Most CMV-associated TCR beta chains appeared HLA-restricted in a later analysis.

The sequence was obtained from a young woman in good health and CMV-seronegative. The chain combines TRBV6-5 with TRBJ2-7, with TRBD2 identical over 8 bases. Sample: PBMCs. The CDR3 DNA reads as TGTGCCAGCAGTTTAGCGGGAACCTCCTACGAGCAGTACTTC. Protein sequence: CASSLAGTSYEQYF.